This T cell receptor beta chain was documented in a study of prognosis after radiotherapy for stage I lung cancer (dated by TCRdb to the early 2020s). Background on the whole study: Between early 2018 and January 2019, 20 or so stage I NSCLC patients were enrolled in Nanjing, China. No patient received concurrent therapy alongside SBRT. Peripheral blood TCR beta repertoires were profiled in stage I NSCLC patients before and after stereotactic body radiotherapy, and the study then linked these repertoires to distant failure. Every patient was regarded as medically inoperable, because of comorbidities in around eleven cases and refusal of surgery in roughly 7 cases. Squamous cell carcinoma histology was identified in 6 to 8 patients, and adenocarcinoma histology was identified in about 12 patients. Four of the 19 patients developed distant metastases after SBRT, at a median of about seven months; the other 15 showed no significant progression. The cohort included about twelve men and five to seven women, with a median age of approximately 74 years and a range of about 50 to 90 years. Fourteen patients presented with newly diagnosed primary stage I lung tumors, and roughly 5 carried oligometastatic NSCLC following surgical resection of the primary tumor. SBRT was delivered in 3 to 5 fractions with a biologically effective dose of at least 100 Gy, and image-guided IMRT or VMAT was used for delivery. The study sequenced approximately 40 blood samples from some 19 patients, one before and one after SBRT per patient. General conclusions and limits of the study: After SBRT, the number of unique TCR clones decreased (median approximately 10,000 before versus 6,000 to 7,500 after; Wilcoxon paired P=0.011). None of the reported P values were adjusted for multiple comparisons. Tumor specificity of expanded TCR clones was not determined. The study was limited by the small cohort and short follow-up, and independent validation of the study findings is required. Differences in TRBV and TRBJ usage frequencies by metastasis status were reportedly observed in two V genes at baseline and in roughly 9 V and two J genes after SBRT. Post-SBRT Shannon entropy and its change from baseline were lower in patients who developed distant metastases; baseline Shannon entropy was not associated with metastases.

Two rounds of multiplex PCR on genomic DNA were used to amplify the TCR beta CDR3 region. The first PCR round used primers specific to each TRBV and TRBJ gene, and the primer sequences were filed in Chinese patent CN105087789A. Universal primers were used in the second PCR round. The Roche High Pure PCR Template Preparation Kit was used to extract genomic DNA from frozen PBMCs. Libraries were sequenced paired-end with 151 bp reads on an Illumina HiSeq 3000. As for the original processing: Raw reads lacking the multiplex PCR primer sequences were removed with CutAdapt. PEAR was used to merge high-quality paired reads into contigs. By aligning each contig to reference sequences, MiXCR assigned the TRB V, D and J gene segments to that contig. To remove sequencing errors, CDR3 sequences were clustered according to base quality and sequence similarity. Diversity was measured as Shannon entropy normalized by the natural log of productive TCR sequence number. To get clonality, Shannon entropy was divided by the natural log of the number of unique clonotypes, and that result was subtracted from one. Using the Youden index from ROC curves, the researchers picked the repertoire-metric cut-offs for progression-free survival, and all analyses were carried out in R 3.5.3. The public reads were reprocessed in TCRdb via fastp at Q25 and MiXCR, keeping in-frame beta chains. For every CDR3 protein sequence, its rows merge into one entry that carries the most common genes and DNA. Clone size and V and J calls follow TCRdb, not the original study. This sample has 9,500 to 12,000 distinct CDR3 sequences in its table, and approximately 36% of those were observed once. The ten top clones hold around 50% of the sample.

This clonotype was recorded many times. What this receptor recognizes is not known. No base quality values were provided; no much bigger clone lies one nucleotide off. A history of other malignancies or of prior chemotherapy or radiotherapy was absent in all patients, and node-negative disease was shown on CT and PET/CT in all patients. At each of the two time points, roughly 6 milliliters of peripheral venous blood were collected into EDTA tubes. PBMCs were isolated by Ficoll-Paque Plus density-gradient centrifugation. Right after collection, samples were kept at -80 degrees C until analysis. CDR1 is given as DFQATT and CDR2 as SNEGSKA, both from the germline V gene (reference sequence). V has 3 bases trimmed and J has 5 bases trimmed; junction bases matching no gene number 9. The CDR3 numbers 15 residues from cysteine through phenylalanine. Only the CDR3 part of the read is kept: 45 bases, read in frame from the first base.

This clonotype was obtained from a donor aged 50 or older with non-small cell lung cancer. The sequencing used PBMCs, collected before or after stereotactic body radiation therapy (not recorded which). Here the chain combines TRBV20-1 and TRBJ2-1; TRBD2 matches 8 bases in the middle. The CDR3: CSASSGLAADNEQFF. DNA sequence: TGCAGTGCTAGTTCCGGACTAGCAGCTGACAATGAGCAGTTCTTC.